The 22 T cell receptor beta chains listed next were all sequenced from one sample in a study of CD8 T cells in ankylosing spondylitis. MiXCR was run by TCRdb on the 5' RACE reads, yielding one entry per CDR3 protein. The repertoire consists of over 450,000 distinct CDR3 sequences, with 10% to 15% occurring once and the leading ten covering about 6.8%. These receptors lack a known antigen. Broader study findings: There was a TCR beta motif, made of roughly eight highly homologous variants, that appeared characteristic of ankylosing spondylitis blood.

Sequenced: blood, either unsorted or a sorted T cell fraction (not recorded which). These receptors came from a male donor with ankylosing spondylitis.

This clonotype showed up many times. The V gene is TRBV11-2, the J gene TRBJ2-5; D gene unclear. The V and J ends lost 5 bases and 0 bases respectively, with 7 bases between them. CDR1 is SGHAT, CDR2 FQNNGV, per germline. The CDR3 extends over 13 amino acids. CDR3 protein: CASSPPYQETQYF. The CDR3 coding sequence is TGTGCCAGCAGCCCCCCCTACCAAGAGACCCAGTACTTC.

Ten or more counts support this clonotype. V and J are TRBV5-4 and TRBJ2-3; D is possibly TRBD2 (6 bases). CDR3 size: 16 residues. Germline CDR1 is SGHNT and CDR2 is YYREEE (reference sequence). V was clipped by 4 bases and J by 4 bases, with 19 bases between them. CDR3 residues: CASSTGLERSADTQYF. The CDR3 DNA reads as TGTGCCAGCAGCACGGGACTTGAACGGAGCGCAGATACGCAGTATTTT.

This clonotype was counted many times. The chain's CDR3 is CATELAGGREQYF. The CDR3 bases are TGTGCCACGGAACTAGCGGGAGGGCGCGAGCAGTACTTC. This chain links TRBV10-3 with TRBJ2-7, with TRBD2 matching over 13 bases. CDR1 is ENHRY, CDR2 SYGVKD, per germline. The CDR3 is made up of 13 amino acids. J gave up 6 bases and V 10 bases, and 6 bases lay outside the gene matches.

This clonotype came up once. V gene TRBV7-9 combines with J gene TRBJ2-1; 9 positions agree with TRBD2. Germline V lookup: CDR1 SEHNR, CDR2 FQNEAQ (reference sequence). Germline trimming cut 4 bases from V and 6 bases from J; bases unmatched to any gene: 4. The CDR3 runs to 14 residues. CDR3 DNA: TGTGCCAGCAGCTGGGGGGGACTAGCCAATGAGCAGTTCTTC. Protein product: CASSWGGLANEQFF.

The chain has TRBV2 and TRBJ1-3, with D possibly matching TRBD1 (5 bases). The V gene's germline CDR1 is SNHLY and CDR2 FYNNEI. V lost 3 bases and J 1 base, leaving 10 bases between the germline ends. The CDR3 is 15 residues long. The CDR3 DNA follows: TGTGCCAGCAGTGACAGGGTTACTTCTGGAAACACCATATATTTT. This gives the protein CASSDRVTSGNTIYF. The full variable domain, in which reference TRBV2 and TRBJ1-3 provide the parts outside the CDR3, is EPEVTQTPSHQVTQMGQEVILRCVPISNHLYFYWYRQILGQKVEFLVSFYNNEISEKSEIFDDQFSVERPDGSNFTLKIRSTKLEDSAMYFCASSDRVTSGNTIYFGEGSWLTVV.

V is TRBV7-8 and J is TRBJ1-2; D remains unclear. There are 13 residues in the CDR3. V was shortened by 5 bases and J by 6 bases, with 13 bases between the two germline ends. The germline CDR1 and CDR2 sequences are SGHVS and FQNEAQ. The CDR3 nucleotides read TGTGCCAGCAGCCCTCAGATGTCTAATGGCTACACCTTC. Amino acid sequence: CASSPQMSNGYTF.

The J gene is TRBJ2-5, the V gene TRBV3-1, with 7 bases fitting TRBD2. From germline, CDR1 is LGHDT and CDR2 YNNKEL (reference sequence). The V gene end was trimmed by 0 bases and the J gene end by 8 bases; junction bases not matched to a gene: 12. The CDR3 runs to 16 residues. The CDR3 region is CASSQDQASGGVTQYF. Written as DNA, the CDR3 is TGTGCCAGCAGCCAAGATCAGGCTAGCGGAGGGGTAACCCAGTACTTC.

This clonotype was found a few times. The chain recombines TRBV12-3 or TRBV12-4 with TRBJ2-7; D not resolved. The CDR3 covers 14 residues. V was pared by 3 bases and J by 3 bases, with 12 bases between. The CDR3 loop is CASSFAQKDYEQYF. Written as DNA, the CDR3 is TGTGCCAGCAGTTTTGCGCAGAAAGACTACGAGCAGTACTTC.

This clonotype was seen repeatedly, ten times or more. The V and J genes are TRBV12-3 or TRBV12-4 and TRBJ2-7; 12 bases are shared with TRBD2. With V trimmed by 3 bases and J by 6 bases, 0 bases remained unmatched. The CDR3 is made up of 13 amino acids. CDR3 sequence (DNA): TGTGCCAGCAGTTTGGGACTAGCGGGCGAGCAGTACGTC. Protein sequence: CASSLGLAGEQYV.

This clonotype was seen a handful of times. The rearrangement joins TRBV12-3 or TRBV12-4 to TRBJ1-1, with unresolved D. Trimming pared 8 bases from V and 4 bases from J, leaving 11 bases between. The CDR3 loop spans 12 amino acids. DNA for the CDR3: TGTGCCAGCGGCTTTCGCAGCACTGAAGCTTTCTTT. This encodes CASGFRSTEAFF.

The chain carries TRBV30 and TRBJ1-1, with unresolved D. CDR1 GTSNPN and CDR2 SVGIG come from the germline V gene (reference sequence). The CDR3 sequence is 11 residues long. Trimming removed 3 bases at V and 6 bases at J, with 8 bases between. CDR3 in amino acids: CAWSAGAEAFF. DNA for the CDR3: TGTGCCTGGAGCGCCGGGGCTGAAGCTTTCTTT. Using reference TRBV30 and TRBJ1-1 for the parts outside the CDR3, the full variable domain is SQTIHQWPATLVQPVGSPLSLECTVEGTSNPNLYWYRQAAGRGLQLLFYSVGIGQISSEVPQNLSASRPQDRQFILSSKKLLLSDSGFYLCAWSAGAEAFFGQGTRLTVV.

The table lists this clonotype with a few counts. The rearrangement joins TRBV12-3 or TRBV12-4 to TRBJ2-3; D possibly uses TRBD1 or TRBD2 (6 bases each). V dropped 6 bases and J dropped 4 bases, with 17 bases sitting between them. The CDR3 totals 15 residues. The CDR3 loop is CASSLLKGGADTQYF. Here the CDR3 DNA reads TGTGCCAGCAGCTTATTAAAGGGGGGCGCAGATACGCAGTATTTT.

In its sample, this clonotype was seen many times. The chain couples TRBV24-1 to TRBJ2-2, with 7 nucleotides matching TRBD1. The CDR3 extends over 19 amino acids. The V and J ends lost 2 bases and 3 bases, in that order; junction bases with no gene match: 14. Per germline, CDR1 KGHDR and CDR2 SFDVKD. This chain's CDR3 is CATSDYSPRTGDYTGELFF. The CDR3 DNA reads as TGTGCCACCAGTGATTACAGTCCCCGGACAGGAGACTACACCGGGGAGCTGTTTTTT.

This chain connects TRBV20-1 to TRBJ1-1; TRBD1 aligns across 7 bases. CDR1 and CDR2 (germline): DFQATT, SNEGSKA (reference sequence). The CDR3 sequence is 15 residues long. J gave up 1 base and V 0 bases, and 5 bases lay outside the gene matches. This CDR3 is CSARDAGGSNTEAFF. The CDR3 DNA reads TGCAGTGCTAGAGATGCAGGGGGTTCGAACACTGAAGCTTTCTTT.

The chain employs TRBV10-2 and TRBJ1-1; tentative D call: TRBD1 (5 bases). V dropped 7 bases and J dropped 11 bases, with 14 bases sitting between them. CDR1 and CDR2 from the germline V gene are WSHSY and SAAADI. This CDR3 has 11 residues. The CDR3 region is CASKWGGWAFF. In DNA form, the CDR3 reads TGCGCCAGCAAGTGGGGCGGATGGGCTTTCTTT.

The rearrangement links TRBV24-1 to TRBJ2-1; no clear D. Germline V gene data show CDR1 as KGHDR and CDR2 as SFDVKD. CDR3 size: 17 residues. The V gene lost 3 bases and the J gene lost 4 bases, with 18 bases spanning the gap. The CDR3, as DNA: TGTGCCACCAGTGATCATCGGGTGAGTGGTGTTTACAATGAGCAGTTCTTC. Its translation: CATSDHRVSGVYNEQFF.

The chain is built from TRBV20-1 and TRBJ2-7; 8 bases match TRBD1. The CDR3 runs to 12 residues. J was trimmed by 2 bases and V by 4 bases; bases with no gene match: 1. Germline values: CDR1 DFQATT, CDR2 SNEGSKA (reference sequence). The CDR3 loop is CSATDRAYEQYF. The CDR3 DNA is TGCAGTGCTACGGACAGGGCCTACGAGCAGTACTTC.

The rearrangement uses TRBV5-1 and TRBJ2-1; 14 bases agree with TRBD2. The CDR3 extends over 21 amino acids. CDR1 and CDR2 from the germline V gene are SGHRS and YFSETQ. The V and J ends lost 0 bases and 3 bases, in that order; junction bases with no gene match: 14. The CDR3 is CASSLVEPGLAGVWIYNEQFF. Here the CDR3 DNA reads TGCGCCAGCAGCTTGGTAGAGCCGGGACTAGCGGGAGTTTGGATCTACAATGAGCAGTTCTTC.

This clonotype has just a few counts. V and J are TRBV5-1 and TRBJ2-1, with 9 bases matching TRBD2. This CDR3 spans 16 amino acids. Unmatched junction bases numbered 10, after V lost 2 bases and J lost 7 bases. Germline V gene data show CDR1 as SGHRS and CDR2 as YFSETQ. CDR3 in DNA: TGCGCCAGCAGCTTTTGGTGGCGGGAGGGTGATAATGAGCAGTTCTTC. It specifies CASSFWWREGDNEQFF.

The sample holds a few counts of this clonotype. This chain connects TRBV7-9 to TRBJ2-1; 8 bases line up with TRBD1. Germline CDR1 and CDR2: SEHNR and FQNEAQ (reference sequence). V lost 4 bases and J lost 8; bases outside the gene matches: 7. The CDR3 length is 14 residues. CDR3 bases: TGTGCCAGCAGCTCTCTGACAGGGGCGGATGAGCAGTTCTTC. Translation: CASSSLTGADEQFF.

This clonotype has a handful of counts. The chain links TRBV20-1 to TRBJ2-5; 7 bases align to TRBD1. V shed 1 base, J shed 5 bases, and the junction held 13 bases outside the gene matches. In germline, CDR1 is DFQATT, CDR2 SNEGSKA (reference sequence). The CDR3 loop spans 16 amino acids. The CDR3 coding sequence is TGCAGTGCTAGAGCTGACAGGGCCCAAAGTCAGGAGACCCAGTACTTC. Residues: CSARADRAQSQETQYF.

This chain links TRBV7-9 with TRBJ1-1; no reliable D call. CDR1 is SEHNR, CDR2 FQNEAQ, per germline (reference sequence). V was shortened by 1 base and J by 6 bases, with 9 bases between the two germline ends. This CDR3 has 13 amino acids. The CDR3 protein is CASSLGSPPEAFF. CDR3 nucleotides: TGTGCCAGCAGCTTAGGTTCGCCCCCTGAAGCTTTCTTT.